The clone carrying this T cell receptor (beta chain) appeared many times. Genomic DNA provided the template from which TCR beta VDJ and CDR3 profiles were obtained. MiXCR was run by TCRdb on the reads, yielding one entry per CDR3 protein. The repertoire consists of approximately 160,000 distinct CDR3 sequences, with around 40% occurring once and the leading ten covering 1.1%. This record belongs to a study of CD8+CD57+ T cells in acquired aplastic anemia. Sequences were obtained from sorted CD4+, CD8+, or CD8+CD57+ T cells (not recorded which) from PBMCs. The sequence derives from a human donor in good health.

CDR3 DNA: TGCGCCAGCAGGGTATTCCCTGAAGCTTTCTTT. This codes for CASRVFPEAFF. The chain recombines TRBV10-1 with TRBJ1-1, with D unresolved. Trimming pared 6 bases from V and 6 bases from J, leaving 8 bases between. Germline V gives CDR1 WNHNN, CDR2 SYGVQD (reference sequence). There are 11 residues in the CDR3.